The source of this TCR beta chain is a study of blood T cells in healthy people across ages. Study-level information: About one barcoded TCR beta cDNA was captured per two T cells.

The use of a sample-barcoded 5' primer and a J-beta primer mix characterized a second PCR of roughly 7 to 12 cycles. TCRdb re-analysed the 5' RACE reads in MiXCR, keeping a single row per CDR3 protein. The sample contains approximately 670,000 distinct CDR3 sequences, around 38% of which appear only once. The CDR3 contains 14 residues. Germline V gives CDR1 MNHNY, CDR2 SVGAGI (reference sequence). V trimming: 6 bases; J trimming: 2 bases; junction bases outside the gene matches: 4. What was sequenced was blood. This chain links TRBV6-6 with TRBJ2-7; TRBD2 agrees at 10 bases. This clonotype was sampled from an older man in good health. The CDR3 region is CASRGLARTYEQYF. As DNA, the CDR3 is TGTGCCAGCAGGGGACTAGCGAGGACCTACGAGCAGTACTTC.